These T cell receptor beta chains were read from a single sample in a study of T-cell memory formation after mild COVID-19. TCRdb redid the calling of the 5' RACE reads with MiXCR, one entry per CDR3 protein. The sample carries roughly 580,000 distinct CDR3 sequences, roughly 18% recorded once. Sequencing was carried out using PBMCs or a T cell subset sorted from them (not recorded which). The receptors shown here come from an adult woman who had mild COVID-19 (a few samples of this study predate the infection). Cell type and time point are not known. CDR3s include the opening cysteine and the closing phenylalanine or tryptophan. The D gene is left open where the match is weak. Clone size is given for some rows only: seen once, a few or many times, or a class if the clone is expanded.

>TRBD2|TRBV20-1|.|TRBJ2-3
CSARSGESTDTQYF
TGCAGTGCTAGAAGCGGGGAAAGCACAGATACGCAGTATTTT
>.|TRBV20-1|few|TRBJ1-1
CSARPPSGSGMNTEAFF
TGCAGTGCTAGACCTCCCTCCGGGTCCGGCATGAACACTGAAGCTTTCTTT
>.|TRBV12-3/TRBV12-4|.|TRBJ2-3
CASSFWTGSTDTQYF
TGTGCCAGCAGTTTCTGGACGGGTAGCACAGATACGCAGTATTTT
>TRBD2|TRBV13|.|TRBJ2-3
CASSPLGRGEDTQYF
TGTGCCAGCAGCCCCCTCGGGAGGGGGGAAGATACGCAGTATTTT
>.|TRBV5-5|many|TRBJ2-3
CASSHQIQTSTDTQYF
TGTGCCAGCAGCCACCAGATACAGACTAGCACAGATACGCAGTATTTT
>TRBD2|TRBV12-3/TRBV12-4|few|TRBJ2-1
CASNLSGRSYNEQFF
TGTGCCAGCAACCTTAGCGGGAGGTCCTACAATGAGCAGTTCTTC
>TRBD1|TRBV9|few|TRBJ2-7
CASSPRDRYYEQYF
TGTGCCAGCAGCCCTCGGGACAGGTACTACGAGCAGTACTTC
>.|TRBV7-2|once|TRBJ1-2
CASSWTDNYGYTF
TGTGCCAGCAGCTGGACAGATAACTATGGCTACACCTTC
>.|TRBV6-2/TRBV6-3|.|TRBJ2-5
CASSYSSSGTQYF
TGTGCCAGCAGTTACTCGAGCTCGGGGACCCAGTACTTC
>.|TRBV20-1|.|TRBJ2-7
CSARDRVSSYEQYF
TGCAGTGCTAGAGATCGGGTCAGCTCCTACGAGCAGTACTTC
>TRBD1|TRBV6-2/TRBV6-3|.|TRBJ1-1
CASSSTRTGNTEAFF
TGTGCCAGCAGTTCCACCCGGACAGGCAACACTGAAGCTTTCTTT
>.|TRBV27|.|TRBJ2-7
CASSTDSRAYEQYF
TGTGCCAGCAGTACGGACAGTCGAGCCTACGAGCAGTACTTC
>TRBD2|TRBV15|.|TRBJ2-5
CATSRDPGLAGDKETQYF
TGTGCCACCAGCAGAGATCCGGGACTAGCGGGAGACAAAGAGACCCAGTACTTC
>TRBD2|TRBV18|once|TRBJ2-1
CASSLSSGGANEQFF
TGTGCCAGCTCACTGTCTAGCGGGGGGGCAAATGAGCAGTTCTTC
>.|TRBV4-1|.|TRBJ1-1
CASSQDRRQIGTEAFF
TGCGCCAGCAGCCAAGATCGACGGCAAATCGGCACTGAAGCTTTCTTT
>.|TRBV5-1|many|TRBJ2-7
CASSLHSPSYEQYF
TGCGCCAGCAGCTTGCATTCTCCCTCCTACGAGCAGTACTTC
>TRBD1|TRBV29-1|few|TRBJ2-7
CSVRDSSSYEQYF
TGCAGCGTGAGGGACAGCTCCTCCTACGAGCAGTACTTC
>TRBD2|TRBV6-1|.|TRBJ2-7
CASGTPSGFSYEQYF
TGTGCCAGCGGAACCCCTAGCGGATTCTCCTACGAGCAGTACTTC
>.|TRBV5-6|.|TRBJ2-1
CAGAVGSYNEQFF
TGTGCCGGCGCAGTCGGCTCCTACAATGAGCAGTTCTTC
>.|TRBV28|few|TRBJ2-3
CASGLRVETDTQYF
TGTGCCAGCGGTCTACGGGTGGAGACAGATACGCAGTATTTT
>.|TRBV7-9|.|TRBJ1-1
CASSLAMGHAEAFF
TGTGCCAGCAGCTTAGCGATGGGGCACGCTGAAGCTTTCTTT
>.|TRBV5-1|few|TRBJ1-1
CASMRGAGTEAFF
TGCGCCAGCATGAGGGGAGCGGGGACTGAAGCTTTCTTT
>TRBD2|TRBV5-1|many|TRBJ2-1
CASSSYRTGTSGNNEQFF
TGCGCCAGCAGCTCCTACCGGACGGGGACTAGCGGGAACAATGAGCAGTTCTTC